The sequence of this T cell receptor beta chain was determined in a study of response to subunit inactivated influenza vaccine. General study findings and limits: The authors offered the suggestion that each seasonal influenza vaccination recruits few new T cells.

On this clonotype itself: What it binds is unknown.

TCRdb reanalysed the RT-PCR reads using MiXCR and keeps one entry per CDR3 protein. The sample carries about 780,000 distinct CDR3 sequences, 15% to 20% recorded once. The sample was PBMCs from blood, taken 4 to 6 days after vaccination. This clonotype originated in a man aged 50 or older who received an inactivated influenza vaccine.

Here the CDR3 reads CASSLGPGGRVTQFF. CDR3 in DNA: TGTGCCAGCAGTTTGGGACCGGGCGGGAGGGTGACCCAGTTCTTC. The genes are TRBV12-3 or TRBV12-4 and TRBJ2-1; TRBD2 matches 9 bases. The junction had 13 bases not matched to a gene; V was cut back by 3 bases and J by 13 bases. This CDR3 spans 15 amino acids.